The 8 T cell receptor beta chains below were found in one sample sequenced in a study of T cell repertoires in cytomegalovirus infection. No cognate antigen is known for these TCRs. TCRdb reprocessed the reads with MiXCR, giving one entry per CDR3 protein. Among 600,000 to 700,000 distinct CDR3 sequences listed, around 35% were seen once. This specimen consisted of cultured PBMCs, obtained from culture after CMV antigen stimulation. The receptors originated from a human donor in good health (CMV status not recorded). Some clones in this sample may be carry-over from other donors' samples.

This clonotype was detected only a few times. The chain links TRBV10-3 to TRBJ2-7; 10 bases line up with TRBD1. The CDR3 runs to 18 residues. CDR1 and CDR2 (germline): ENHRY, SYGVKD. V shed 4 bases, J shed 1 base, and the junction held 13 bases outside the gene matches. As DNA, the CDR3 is TGTGCCATCAGTGGTCCGGGACAGGGGATTTCGGGGTCCTACGAGCAGTACTTC. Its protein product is CAISGPGQGISGSYEQYF.

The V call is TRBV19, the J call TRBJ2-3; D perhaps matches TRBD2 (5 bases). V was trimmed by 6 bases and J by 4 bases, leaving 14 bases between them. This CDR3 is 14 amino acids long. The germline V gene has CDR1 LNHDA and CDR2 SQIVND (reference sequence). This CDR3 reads CASSLAGAPDTQYF. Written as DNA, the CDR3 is TGTGCCAGTAGCCTAGCAGGTGCACCAGATACGCAGTATTTT.

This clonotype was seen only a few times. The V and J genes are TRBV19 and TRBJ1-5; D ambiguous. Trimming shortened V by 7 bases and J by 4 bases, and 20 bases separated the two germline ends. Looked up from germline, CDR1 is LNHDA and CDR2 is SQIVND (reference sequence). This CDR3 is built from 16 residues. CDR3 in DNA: TGTGCCAGTACGGACCACGGGGAGGGATGGAATCAGCCCCAGCATTTT. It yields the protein CASTDHGEGWNQPQHF.

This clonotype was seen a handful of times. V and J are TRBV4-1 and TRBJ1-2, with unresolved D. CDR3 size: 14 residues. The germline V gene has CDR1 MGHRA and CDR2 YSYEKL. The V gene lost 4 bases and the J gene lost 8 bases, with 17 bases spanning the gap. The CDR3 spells CASSPPGRGGGYTF. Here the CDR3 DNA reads TGCGCCAGCAGCCCTCCGGGCAGAGGAGGGGGCTACACCTTC.

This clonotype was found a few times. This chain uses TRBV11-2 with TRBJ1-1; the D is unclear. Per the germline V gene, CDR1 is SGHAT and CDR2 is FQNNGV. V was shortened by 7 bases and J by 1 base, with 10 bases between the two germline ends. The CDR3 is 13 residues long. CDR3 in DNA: TGTGCCAGCACCACTGGGTGGAACACTGAAGCTTTCTTT. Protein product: CASTTGWNTEAFF.

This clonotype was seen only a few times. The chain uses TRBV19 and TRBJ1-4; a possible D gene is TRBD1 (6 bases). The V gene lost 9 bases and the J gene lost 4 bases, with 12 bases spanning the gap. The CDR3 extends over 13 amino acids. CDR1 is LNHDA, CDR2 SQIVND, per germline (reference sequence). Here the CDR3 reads CASTTGFNEKLFF. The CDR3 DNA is TGTGCCAGCACCACAGGGTTTAATGAAAAACTGTTTTTT. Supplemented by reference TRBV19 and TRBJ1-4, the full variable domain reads DGGITQSPKYLFRKEGQNVTLSCEQNLNHDAMYWYRQDPGQGLRLIYYSQIVNDFQKGDIAEGYSVSREKKESFPLTVTSAQKNPTAFYLCASTTGFNEKLFFGSGTQLSVL.

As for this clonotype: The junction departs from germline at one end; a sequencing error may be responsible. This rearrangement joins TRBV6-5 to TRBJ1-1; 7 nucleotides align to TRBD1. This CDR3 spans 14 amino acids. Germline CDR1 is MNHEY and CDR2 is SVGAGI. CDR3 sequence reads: CASSNPGQNNEAFF. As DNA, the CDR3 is TGTGCCAGCAGCAACCCGGGACAGAACAATGAAGCTTTCTTT.

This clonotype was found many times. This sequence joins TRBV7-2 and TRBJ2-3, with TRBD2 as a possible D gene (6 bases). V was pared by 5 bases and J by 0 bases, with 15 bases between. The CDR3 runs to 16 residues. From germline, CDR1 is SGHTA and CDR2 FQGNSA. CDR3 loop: CASSPPGGSSTDTQYF. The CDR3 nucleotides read TGTGCCAGCAGCCCTCCTGGAGGGTCTAGCACAGATACGCAGTATTTT.